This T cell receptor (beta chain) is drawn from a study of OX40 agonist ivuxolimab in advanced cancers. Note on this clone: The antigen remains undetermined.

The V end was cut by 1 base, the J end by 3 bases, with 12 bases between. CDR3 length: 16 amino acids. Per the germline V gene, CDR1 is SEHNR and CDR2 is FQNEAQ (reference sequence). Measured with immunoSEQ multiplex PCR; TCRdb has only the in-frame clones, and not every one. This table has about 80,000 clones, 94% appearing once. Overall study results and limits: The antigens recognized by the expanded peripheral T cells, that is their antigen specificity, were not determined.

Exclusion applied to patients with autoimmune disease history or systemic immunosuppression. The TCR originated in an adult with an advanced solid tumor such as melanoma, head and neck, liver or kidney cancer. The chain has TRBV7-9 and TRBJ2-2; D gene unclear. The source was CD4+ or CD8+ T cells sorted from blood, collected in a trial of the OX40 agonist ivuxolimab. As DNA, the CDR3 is TGTGCCAGCAGCTTAGTCGGCAGTCGGGACACCGGGGAGCTGTTTTTT. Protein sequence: CASSLVGSRDTGELFF.